The following is a T cell receptor beta chain sequence with its context. TCRdb ran MiXCR on the 5' RACE reads and lists one entry per CDR3 protein. This table holds fewer than 80,000 distinct CDR3 sequences, less than 25% found once. The CDR3 is made up of 13 amino acids. The germline V gene has CDR1 KGHDR and CDR2 SFDVKD. The V and J ends lost 7 bases and 5 bases respectively, with 11 bases between them. This TCR derives from a female donor with breast cancer. The chain combines TRBV24-1 with TRBJ1-5; D may be TRBD1 (5 bases). Sample: memory CD4+ T cells sorted from a lymph node. Subset specified: memory CD4+ T cells, CD4+CD45RO+CD25-. This CDR3 reads CATSARGYQPQHF. The CDR3 DNA is TGTGCCACCAGCGCTCGGGGGTATCAGCCCCAGCATTTT.